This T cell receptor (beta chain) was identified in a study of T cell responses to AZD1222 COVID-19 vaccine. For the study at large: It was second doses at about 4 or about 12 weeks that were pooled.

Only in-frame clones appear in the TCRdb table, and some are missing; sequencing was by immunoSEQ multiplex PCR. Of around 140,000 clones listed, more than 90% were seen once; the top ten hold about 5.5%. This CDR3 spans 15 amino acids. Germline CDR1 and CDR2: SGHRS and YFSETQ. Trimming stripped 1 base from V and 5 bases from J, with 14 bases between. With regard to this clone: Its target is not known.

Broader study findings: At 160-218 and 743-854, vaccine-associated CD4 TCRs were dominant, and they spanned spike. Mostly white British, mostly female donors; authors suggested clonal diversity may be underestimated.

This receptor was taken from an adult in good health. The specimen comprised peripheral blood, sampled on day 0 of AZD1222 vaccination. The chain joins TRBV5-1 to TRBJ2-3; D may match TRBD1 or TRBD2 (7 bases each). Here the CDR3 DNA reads TGCGCCAGCAGCTTGCAGGGGGGGGCCGGAGATACGCAGTATTTT. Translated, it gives CASSLQGGAGDTQYF. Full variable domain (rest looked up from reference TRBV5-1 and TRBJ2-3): KAGVTQTPRYLIKTRGQQVTLSCSPISGHRSVSWYQQTPGQGLQFLFEYFSETQRNKGNFPGRFSGRQFSNSRSEMNVSTLELGDSALYLCASSLQGGAGDTQYFGPGTRLTVL.